This TCR beta chain was retrieved from a study of control samples from healthy donors and cancer patients. Some clones are missing from TCRdb's copy, which holds only in-frame ones; the method was immunoSEQ multiplex PCR. The sample has around 23,000 clones, around 85% seen once. Deletions cut 6 bases from V and 1 base from J, with 9 bases between. CDR1 is MNHEY, CDR2 SVGAGI, per germline. The CDR3 has 13 amino acids. This rearrangement joins TRBV6-5 to TRBJ1-1; D is unclear. The source material was PBMCs. The TCR originated in a man between 60 and 75 years old with head and neck cancer. CDR3 nucleotides: TGTGCCAGCAGAGGCAGCCAGAACACTGAAGCTTTCTTT. It yields the protein CASRGSQNTEAFF.